One T cell receptor beta chain is described in this entry. The antigen is not known. The CDR3 extends over 16 amino acids. V shed 0 bases and J 1 base; nucleotides not matched to a gene: 5. Germline CDR1 and CDR2: SGHRS and YFSETQ. The entry originates in a study of TIL therapy for anti-PD-1-resistant metastatic lung cancer. Overall study results and limits: TIL clonotype persistence in blood showed no apparent association with response.

The immunoSEQ assay was v3. Sequenced by immunoSEQ multiplex PCR; TCRdb stores in-frame clones only, minus some. The table includes 55,000 to 65,000 clones, more than 60% detected once. The time point here: pre-treatment sample, taken before nivolumab and TIL therapy. This material consisted of blood, taken at baseline. This TCR derives from a person aged 25 to 80 with non-small cell lung cancer. V is TRBV5-1 and J is TRBJ2-7, with 9 bases lining up with TRBD1. Here the CDR3 DNA reads TGCGCCAGCAGCTTGGATGAGACAGGGGGTTCCTACGAGCAGTACTTC. Amino acid sequence: CASSLDETGGSYEQYF.